What follows describes a single T cell receptor beta chain. The antigen is unknown. This record belongs to a study of cytomegalovirus exposure and HLA in healthy donors. Notes on the study in general: It has been reported that TCR beta sequences accurately predicted the HLA-A and HLA-B alleles of most subjects. A list of 150 or so TCR beta chains associated with cytomegalovirus was given.

With 0 bases clipped from V and 3 bases from J, the junction kept 5 bases outside the gene matches. Germline CDR1 reads SGDLS; CDR2 reads YYNGEE. This CDR3 has 16 residues. 13 Jbeta primers and 60 Vbeta primers were used for the PCR. The repertoire was sequenced with immunoSEQ multiplex PCR; TCRdb's copy has only in-frame clones and lacks some. This listing includes 95,000 to 150,000 clones. What was sequenced was PBMCs. This receptor was obtained from a man younger than 35 in good health and CMV-seronegative. V gene TRBV9 combines with J gene TRBJ2-3, with 9 bases matching TRBD2. CDR3 in amino acids: CASSVVNAGGTDTQYF. CDR3 nucleotide sequence: TGTGCCAGCAGCGTAGTGAACGCGGGGGGGACAGATACGCAGTATTTT. Together with reference TRBV9 and TRBJ2-3, the CDR3 gives the full variable domain: DSGVTQTPKHLITATGQRVTLRCSPRSGDLSVYWYQQSLDQGLQFLIQYYNGEERAKGNILERFSAQQFPDLHSELNLSSLELGDSALYFCASSVVNAGGTDTQYFGPGTRLTVL.